Described below is a single TCR beta chain sequence and its context. The antigen remains unidentified. Method: immunoSEQ multiplex PCR; TCRdb's copy keeps in-frame clones and lacks some. The sample lists more than 90,000 clones, roughly 94% seen once, with 1% to 1.5% in the top ten. This sample was taken from a study of siplizumab effects on memory and regulatory T cells. Study results and caveats: Treatment with siplizumab left mappable alloreactive CD4+ clones averaging approximately 69% Treg-derived, compared with roughly 26% in controls. With siplizumab, cumulative frequency of CD4+ memory-derived alloreactive sequences dropped significantly. It seemed that naive T cells were more diverse than memory cells and were major contributors to the alloresponse. There were only a minor fraction of alloreactive clones that mapped to unstimulated subsets.

The sample taken for sequencing was non-Treg CD4+ T cells sorted from blood. The clonotype comes from a human donor in good health.

The DNA of the CDR3 is TGTGCCAGCAGTGATTGGATTCCAAATCAGCCCCAGCATTTT. As protein: CASSDWIPNQPQHF. The chain recombines TRBV2 with TRBJ1-5; D uncertain. Trimming took off 3 bases at V and 4 bases at J, with 10 bases between the two ends. The germline gives CDR1 SNHLY, CDR2 FYNNEI. The CDR3 runs to 14 residues.